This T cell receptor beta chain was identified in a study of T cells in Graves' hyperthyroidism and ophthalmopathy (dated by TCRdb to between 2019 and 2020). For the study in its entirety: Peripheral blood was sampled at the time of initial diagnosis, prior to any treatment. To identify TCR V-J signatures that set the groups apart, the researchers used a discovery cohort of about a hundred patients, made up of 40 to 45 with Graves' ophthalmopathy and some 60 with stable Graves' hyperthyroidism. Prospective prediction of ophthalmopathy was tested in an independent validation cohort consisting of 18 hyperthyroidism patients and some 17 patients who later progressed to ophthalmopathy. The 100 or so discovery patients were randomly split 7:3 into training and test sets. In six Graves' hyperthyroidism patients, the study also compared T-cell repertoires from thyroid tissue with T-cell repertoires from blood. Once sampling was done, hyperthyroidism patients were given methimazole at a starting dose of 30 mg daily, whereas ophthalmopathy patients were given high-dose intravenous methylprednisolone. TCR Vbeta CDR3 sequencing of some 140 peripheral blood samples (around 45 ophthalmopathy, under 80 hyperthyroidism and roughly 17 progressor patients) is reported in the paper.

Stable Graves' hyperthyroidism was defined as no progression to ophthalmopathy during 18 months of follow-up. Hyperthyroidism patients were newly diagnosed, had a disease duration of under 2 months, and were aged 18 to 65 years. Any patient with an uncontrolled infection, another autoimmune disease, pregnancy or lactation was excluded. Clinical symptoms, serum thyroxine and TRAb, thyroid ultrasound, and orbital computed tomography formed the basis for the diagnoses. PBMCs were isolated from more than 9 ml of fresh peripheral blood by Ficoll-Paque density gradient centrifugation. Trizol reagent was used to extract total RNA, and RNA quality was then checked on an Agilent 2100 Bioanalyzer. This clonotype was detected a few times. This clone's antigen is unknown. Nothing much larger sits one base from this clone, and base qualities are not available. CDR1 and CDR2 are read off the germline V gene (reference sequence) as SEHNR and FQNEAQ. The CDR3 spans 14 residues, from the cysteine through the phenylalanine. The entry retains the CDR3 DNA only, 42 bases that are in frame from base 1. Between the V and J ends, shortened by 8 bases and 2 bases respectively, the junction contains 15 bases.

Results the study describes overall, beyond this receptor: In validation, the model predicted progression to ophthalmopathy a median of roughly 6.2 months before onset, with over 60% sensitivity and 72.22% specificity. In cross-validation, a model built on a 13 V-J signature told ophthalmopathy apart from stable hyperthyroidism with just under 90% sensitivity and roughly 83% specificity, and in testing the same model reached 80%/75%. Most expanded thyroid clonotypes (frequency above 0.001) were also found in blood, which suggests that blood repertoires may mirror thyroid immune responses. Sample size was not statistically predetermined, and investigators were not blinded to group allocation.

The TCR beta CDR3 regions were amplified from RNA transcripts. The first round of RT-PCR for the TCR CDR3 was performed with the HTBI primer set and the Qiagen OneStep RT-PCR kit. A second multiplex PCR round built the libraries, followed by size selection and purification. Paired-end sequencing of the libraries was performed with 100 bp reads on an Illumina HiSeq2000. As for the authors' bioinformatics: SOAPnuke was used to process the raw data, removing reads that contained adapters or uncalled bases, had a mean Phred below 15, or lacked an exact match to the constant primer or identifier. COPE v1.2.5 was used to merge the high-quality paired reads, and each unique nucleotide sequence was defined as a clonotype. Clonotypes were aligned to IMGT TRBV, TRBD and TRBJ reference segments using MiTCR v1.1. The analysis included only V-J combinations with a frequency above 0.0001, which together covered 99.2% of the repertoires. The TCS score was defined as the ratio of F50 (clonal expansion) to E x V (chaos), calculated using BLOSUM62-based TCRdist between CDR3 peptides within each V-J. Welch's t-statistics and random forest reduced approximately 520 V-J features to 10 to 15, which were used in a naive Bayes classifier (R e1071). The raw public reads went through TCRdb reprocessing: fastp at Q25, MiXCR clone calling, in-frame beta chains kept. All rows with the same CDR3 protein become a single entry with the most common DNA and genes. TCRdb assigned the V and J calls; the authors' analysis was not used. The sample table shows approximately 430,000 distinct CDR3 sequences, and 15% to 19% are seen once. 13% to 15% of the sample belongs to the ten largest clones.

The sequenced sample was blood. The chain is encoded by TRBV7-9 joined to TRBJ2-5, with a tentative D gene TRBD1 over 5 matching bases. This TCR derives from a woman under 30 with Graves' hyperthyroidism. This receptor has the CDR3 CASQSGKGQETQYF. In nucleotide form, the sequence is TGTGCCAGCCAATCAGGGAAGGGACAAGAGACCCAGTACTTC.